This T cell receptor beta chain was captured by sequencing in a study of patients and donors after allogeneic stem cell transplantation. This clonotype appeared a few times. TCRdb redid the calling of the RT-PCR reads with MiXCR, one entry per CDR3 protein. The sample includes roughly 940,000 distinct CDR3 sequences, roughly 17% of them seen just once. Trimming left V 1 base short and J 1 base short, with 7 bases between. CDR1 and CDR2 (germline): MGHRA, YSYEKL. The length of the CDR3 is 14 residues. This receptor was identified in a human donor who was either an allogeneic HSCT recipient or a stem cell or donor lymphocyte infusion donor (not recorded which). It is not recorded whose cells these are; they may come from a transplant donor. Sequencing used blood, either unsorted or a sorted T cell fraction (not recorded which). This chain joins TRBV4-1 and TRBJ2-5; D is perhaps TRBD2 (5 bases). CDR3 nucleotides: TGCGCCAGCAGCCAAGTAAGCGGCCAAGAGACCCAGTACTTC. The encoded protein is CASSQVSGQETQYF.